Listed here are 11 T cell receptor beta chains from one sample, sequenced in a study of shared clonotypes between healthy human individuals (dated by TCRdb to about 2020). CD8 naive samples were obtained by positive selection for CCR7 among CD45RO-negative cells, yielding a CD45RA+CCR7+ population from which TemRA cells were excluded. Library construction relied on the immunoSEQ multiplex PCR assay. In its TCRdb copy, this immuneACCESS table keeps in-frame sequences only and misses some clones. Where compared with another copy, unresolved V genes explain less than half of these, and the others have no known cause. The sample table contains millions of clones; only one count was recorded for 85% to 95% of them. The leading ten clones occupy around 1.7% of the sample. The specimen was naive CD8+ T cells from PBMCs. The sample's cell subset or site, from its label and the paper: CD45RA+CCR7+. The receptors come from a man between 18 and 35 years old in good health. Some clones in this sample may be carry-over from other donors' samples.

This chain links TRBV7-8 with TRBJ1-1; 10 bases are shared with TRBD1. Germline values: CDR1 SGHVS, CDR2 FQNEAQ. Germline trimming cut 0 bases from V and 1 base from J; bases unmatched to any gene: 17. CDR3 length: 21 residues. CDR3: CASSLAEPRQGARRENTEAFF. CDR3 in DNA: TGTGCCAGCAGCTTAGCTGAACCCCGACAGGGGGCGCGGAGGGAGAACACTGAAGCTTTCTTT. The full variable domain, completed using reference TRBV7-8 and TRBJ1-1, is GAGVSQSPRYKVAKRGQDVALRCDPISGHVSLFWYQQALGQGPEFLTYFQNEAQLDKSGLPSDRFFAERPEGSVSTLKIQRTQQEDSAVYLCASSLAEPRQGARRENTEAFFGQGTRLTVV.

The V and J genes are TRBV28 and TRBJ1-3; a weak D match, TRBD1 (5 bases). Germline V gives CDR1 MDHEN, CDR2 SYDVKM. V gave up 8 bases and J gave up 8 bases, with 22 bases separating them. The CDR3 is made up of 15 amino acids. The DNA of the CDR3 is TGTGCCAGCGGACGCCAGGGTTTCAGGGTAGACACCATATATTTT. Amino acid sequence: CASGRQGFRVDTIYF.

This clone appeared once. The chain links TRBV2 to TRBJ2-3; 12 positions agree with TRBD2. The CDR3 runs to 19 residues. Germline loops: CDR1 SNHLY, CDR2 FYNNEI. The trim removed 0 bases at V and 7 bases at J, leaving 14 bases unmatched. In DNA, the CDR3 is TGTGCCAGCAGTGAAGCGGTGGCTAGCGGGAGGGAAACGTGGTATACGCAGTATTTT. Translating gives CASSEAVASGRETWYTQYF.

This sequence joins TRBV29-1 and TRBJ2-3; D unclear. CDR3 length: 11 amino acids. Between the trimmed V and J ends, which lost 2 bases and 5 bases, there was a span of 5 bases. The germline V gene has CDR1 SQVTM and CDR2 ANQGSEA. The chain's CDR3 is CSVERVDTQYF. CDR3 DNA sequence: TGCAGCGTTGAACGGGTAGATACGCAGTATTTT.

The CDR3 is CASSQALANVYEQYF. In nucleotides, the CDR3 is TGCGCCAGCAGCCAAGCCTTAGCGAACGTCTACGAGCAGTACTTC. The chain links TRBV4-1 to TRBJ2-7; D may be TRBD2 (5 bases). The V end was cut by 1 base, the J end by 3 bases, with 13 bases between. Germline V gives CDR1 MGHRA, CDR2 YSYEKL. The CDR3 sequence is 15 residues long.

This chain joins TRBV30 and TRBJ1-1; D unclear. This CDR3 is built from 16 residues. Germline V gives CDR1 GTSNPN, CDR2 SVGIG (reference sequence). Trimming pared 0 bases from V and 4 bases from J, leaving 18 bases between. Here the CDR3 DNA reads TGTGCCTGGAGTGTAGGGTTTGGGTTTTTAATCACTGAAGCTTTCTTT. This codes for CAWSVGFGFLITEAFF.

The V and J genes are TRBV6-5 and TRBJ2-3, with D perhaps being TRBD1 or TRBD2 (5 bases each). This CDR3 has 13 amino acids. V lost 6 bases and J 0 bases, leaving 7 bases between the germline ends. Germline V lookup: CDR1 MNHEY, CDR2 SVGAGI. The CDR3 region is CASSRDSTDTQYF. The CDR3 DNA reads TGTGCCAGCAGCCGGGACAGCACAGATACGCAGTATTTT.

The genes are TRBV12-2 and TRBJ1-1; the table names TRBD1, a call not compared with the DNA. TRBV12-2 is termed a pseudogene. The CDR3 is 15 amino acids. The CDR3 DNA sequence: TGTGCAAGTCGCCCTCGACAGAAAATGAACACTGAAGCTTTCTTT. Translation: CASRPRQKMNTEAFF.

V and J are TRBV10-3 and TRBJ1-2, with D perhaps TRBD1 (5 bases). This CDR3 region has 15 residues. Germline assignment: CDR1 ENHRY and CDR2 SYGVKD. V was pared by 3 bases and J by 0 bases, with 11 bases between. CDR3 sequence (DNA): TGTGCCATCAGTGAAGGGGCCGTAGCTAACTATGGCTACACCTTC. It codes for CAISEGAVANYGYTF.

The V and J genes are TRBV6-1 and TRBJ2-2; no clear D gene. CDR3 size: 15 residues. Germline V gene data show CDR1 as MNHNS and CDR2 as SASEGT. The V and J ends lost 0 bases and 3 bases respectively, with 8 bases between them. The DNA of the CDR3 is TGTGCCAGCAGTGAAGCGGTAGCCTACACCGGGGAGCTGTTTTTT. Protein product: CASSEAVAYTGELFF.

This chain uses TRBV7-8 with TRBJ1-1; D is uncertain. Germline values: CDR1 SGHVS, CDR2 FQNEAQ. The CDR3 is made up of 16 amino acids. The V and J ends lost 2 bases and 0 bases respectively, with 13 bases between them. CDR3 nucleotide sequence: TGTGCCAGCAGCTTACCCAGAGCGGGAATGAACACTGAAGCTTTCTTT. This gives the protein CASSLPRAGMNTEAFF.